Listed here are 32 T cell receptor beta chains from one sample, sequenced in a study of metastatic and nonmetastatic thyroid tumors. Thyroid surgery was preceded by no treatment in any patient. TCRdb redid the clone calls on the PCR reads using MiXCR. This sample carries 40,000 or so clones, about 13% of them seen once, and the ten largest clones take 8% to 9.5%. Material for sequencing was blood. These receptors were taken from a female donor with papillary thyroid cancer or a benign thyroid nodule (not recorded which). Some clones in this sample may be carry-over from other donors' samples.

This clone came up many times. The chain carries TRBV19 and TRBJ1-1; D might be TRBD1 (5 bases). Germline V gene data show CDR1 as LNHDA and CDR2 as SQIVND (reference sequence). V was cut by 8 bases and J by 0 bases, with 13 bases left in between. The CDR3 has 14 residues. As DNA, the CDR3 is TGTGCCAGTTTCCCCGGGACCGTGAACACTGAAGCTTTCTTT. It encodes CASFPGTVNTEAFF.

There are many counts of this clone. This sequence joins TRBV10-2 and TRBJ2-7; possible D gene TRBD2, 6 bases. The CDR3 loop spans 15 amino acids. V lost 6 bases, J lost 4 bases, and 19 bases lay in between. CDR1 is WSHSY, CDR2 SAAADI, per germline. The CDR3 bases are TGCGCCAGCAGCGACCGGACCCGGGGGATTTACGAGCAGTACTTC. It codes for CASSDRTRGIYEQYF.

This clone was recorded many times. The chain joins TRBV29-1 to TRBJ2-7; 10 bases match TRBD2. CDR1 SQVTM and CDR2 ANQGSEA come from the germline V gene. The CDR3 covers 13 residues. V lost 4 bases and J lost 3; bases outside the gene matches: 3. The CDR3 DNA reads TGCAGCGTTGGGGGACTAGCGAACTACGAGCAGTACTTC. It encodes CSVGGLANYEQYF.

The sample holds many counts of this clone. The chain joins TRBV14 to TRBJ2-2; D unclear. Deletions cut 0 bases from V and 4 bases from J, with 3 bases between. Germline values: CDR1 SGHDN, CDR2 FVKESK. The CDR3 runs to 13 residues. The CDR3 bases are TGTGCCAGCAGCCAAGAGATCACCGGGGAGCTGTTTTTT. Its protein product is CASSQEITGELFF.

Comment on this clone: A much larger clonotype is one base distant, so this may be a read error. The rearrangement joins TRBV5-1 to TRBJ2-1; possibly TRBD2 for D (6 bases). The CDR3 covers 12 residues. Germline V lookup: CDR1 SGHRS, CDR2 YFSETQ. CDR3 sequence: CASSLASDEQSF. DNA for the CDR3: TGCGCCAGCAGCTTGGCTAGCGATGAGCAGTCCTTC. Drawing the rest from reference TRBV5-1 and TRBJ2-1, the complete variable domain is KAGVTQTPRYLIKTRGQQVTLSCSPISGHRSVSWYQQTPGQGLQFLFEYFSETQRNKGNFPGRFSGRQFSNSRSEMNVSTLELGDSALYLCASSLASDEQSFGPGTRLTVL.

This clone was observed at least ten times. This chain uses TRBV18 with TRBJ1-3; TRBD1 might be the D (6 bases). The length of the CDR3 is 14 residues. V was cut by 6 bases and J by 2 bases, with 11 bases left in between. The germline gives CDR1 KGHSH, CDR2 LQKENI. This chain's CDR3 is CASSGTGTGNTIYF. The DNA of the CDR3 is TGTGCCAGCTCGGGTACAGGGACTGGAAACACCATATATTTT.

This clone was picked up many times. The CDR3, as DNA: TGCAGTGCTAGAGAGGTCTCAAGGAACGAGCAGTACTTC. Translated: CSAREVSRNEQYF. The rearrangement uses TRBV20-1 and TRBJ2-7; D gene unclear. Per the germline V gene, CDR1 is DFQATT and CDR2 is SNEGSKA (reference sequence). Trimming took 0 bases from V and 5 from J, leaving 11 bases between them. This CDR3 contains 13 residues.

This clone was observed at least ten times. The chain uses TRBV20-1 and TRBJ2-7, with 11 bases matching TRBD2. Germline V gives CDR1 DFQATT, CDR2 SNEGSKA (reference sequence). After removal of 6 bases from V and 4 bases from J, the junction contained 8 bases not matched to a gene. The CDR3 extends over 14 amino acids. CDR3 DNA: TGCAGTGCCACCTCCGGGACTAGCGGTTACGAGCAGTACTTC. Amino acids: CSATSGTSGYEQYF.

This clone was detected once. The V and J genes are TRBV5-6 and TRBJ2-7, with 9 bases lining up with TRBD1. Germline trimming cut 4 bases from V and 9 bases from J; bases unmatched to any gene: 11. Germline CDR1 SGHDT, CDR2 YYEEEE. The CDR3 has 14 residues. The CDR3 bases are TGTGCCAGCAGCCTATCCGTGACAGGGGGTGGGCAGTACTTC. Its translation: CASSLSVTGGGQYF.

This clone was counted between two and nine times. The rearrangement links TRBV15 to TRBJ1-1; D call uncertain. CDR1 is LNHNV, CDR2 YYDKDF, per germline (reference sequence). V lost 1 base and J 2 bases, leaving 11 bases between the germline ends. This CDR3 is built from 15 residues. As DNA, the CDR3 is TGTGCCACCAGCAGAGGTTCGGGCCGCAACACTGAAGCTTTCTTT. Translating gives CATSRGSGRNTEAFF.

Concerning this clone itself: A much more abundant neighbour one base away suggests this may be a read error. This chain uses TRBV7-3 with TRBJ2-3, with D hard to call. Germline CDR1 is SGHTA and CDR2 is FQGTGA. The CDR3 runs to 16 residues. The CDR3 nucleotides are TGTGCCGGCAGCTTATGGCCAGAAACGGGCACAGATACGCAGTATTTT. It specifies CAGSLWPETGTDTQYF.

This clone was observed a few times. This chain joins TRBV3-1 and TRBJ2-5, with unresolved D. The CDR3 runs to 10 residues. Trimming removed 4 bases at V and 4 bases at J, with 1 base between. The V gene's germline CDR1 is LGHDT and CDR2 YNNKEL (reference sequence). CDR3 loop: CASSLETQYF. Written as DNA, the CDR3 is TGTGCCAGCAGCCTAGAGACCCAGTACTTC.

This clone was seen at least ten times. The V gene is TRBV5-8, the J gene TRBJ1-2; D is ambiguous. Trimming removed 2 bases at V and 2 bases at J, with 4 bases between. The CDR3 totals 12 residues. The V gene's germline CDR1 is SGHTS and CDR2 YDEGEE. The CDR3: CASSLRNYGYTF. The CDR3 nucleotides read TGTGCCAGCAGCTTAAGAAACTATGGCTACACCTTC.

The table lists this clone with many counts. The chain joins TRBV30 to TRBJ1-2; 7 bases map to TRBD1. The CDR3 sequence is 15 residues long. The germline V gene encodes CDR1 GTSNPN and CDR2 SVGIG (reference sequence). The J segment lost 2 bases and the V segment lost 5 bases, leaving 11 bases of the junction unmatched. The CDR3 nucleotides are TGTGCCTGGGCCTCCCGGGACAGCCCGAACTATGGCTACACCTTC. Protein product: CAWASRDSPNYGYTF.

The rearrangement joins TRBV6-1 to TRBJ1-2, with 9 positions matching TRBD1. J gave up 8 bases and V 4 bases, and 8 bases lay outside the gene matches. From germline, CDR1 is MNHNS and CDR2 SASEGT. The CDR3 totals 14 residues. As DNA, the CDR3 is TGTGCCAGCAGTGGCTTATACAGGGGGCAGGGCTACACCTTC. Translating gives CASSGLYRGQGYTF.

The sample holds a few counts of this clone. At the DNA level, this CDR3 is encoded by other sequences in the same sample as well. The gene calls are TRBV2 and TRBJ2-3; no reliable D call. Germline V gene sequence: CDR1 SNHLY, CDR2 FYNNEI. With 9 bases removed from V and 0 bases from J, the gap between germline ends came to 22 bases. This CDR3 has 17 amino acids. CDR3 loop: CASSDTPPPSSTDTQYF. Here the CDR3 DNA reads TGTGCCAGTTCTGACACTCCACCCCCGTCTAGCACAGATACGCAGTATTTT.

This clone was seen at least ten times. The chain couples TRBV20-1 to TRBJ1-5; no firm D call. Per germline, CDR1 DFQATT and CDR2 SNEGSKA (reference sequence). Trimming took 3 bases from V and 0 from J, leaving 15 bases between them. The CDR3 sequence is 16 residues long. The CDR3 loop is CSARSRGEHSNQPQHF. The CDR3 DNA is TGCAGTGCTAGGAGTCGGGGAGAACATAGCAATCAGCCCCAGCATTTT.

For this clone: A much more abundant neighbour one base away suggests this may be a read error. The genes are TRBV11-2 and TRBJ2-5; unclear D gene. V was clipped by 0 bases and J by 4 bases, with 12 bases between them. The CDR3 is 15 amino acids. Germline CDR1 reads SGHAT; CDR2 reads FQNNGV. CDR3 sequence reads: CASSLDTWAPETQYF. CDR3 DNA sequence: TGTGCCAGCAGCTTAGACACATGGGCCCCAGAGACCCAGTACTTC.

This chain uses TRBV19 with TRBJ1-6; D unresolved. Per germline, CDR1 LNHDA and CDR2 SQIVND (reference sequence). The CDR3 sequence is 16 residues long. Trimming took off 4 bases at V and 8 bases at J, with 18 bases between the two ends. CDR3 region: CASSTLPTWADSPLHF. The DNA of the CDR3 is TGTGCCAGTAGTACGTTACCGACCTGGGCTGATTCACCCCTCCACTTT.

This clone was seen ten or more times. This sequence joins TRBV7-3 and TRBJ2-1; D is ambiguous. CDR3 length equals 13 residues. Trimming pared 0 bases from V and 15 bases from J, leaving 15 bases between. The germline V gene has CDR1 SGHTA and CDR2 FQGTGA. The CDR3 DNA sequence: TGTGCCAGCAGCTTAACGGGAAACCCGACGGTGTTCTTC. Protein product: CASSLTGNPTVFF.

This clone occurred a few times. The chain uses TRBV28 and TRBJ1-2; perhaps TRBD1 as D (5 bases). The V gene lost 7 bases and the J gene lost 9 bases, with 18 bases spanning the gap. Looked up from germline, CDR1 is MDHEN and CDR2 is SYDVKM. The CDR3 loop spans 13 amino acids. DNA of the CDR3: TGTGCCAGCATCGAAGGCAGGGTGGATTGCTACACCTTC. Protein sequence: CASIEGRVDCYTF.

This clone came up a few times. This chain joins TRBV24-1 and TRBJ2-1; D might be TRBD2 (5 bases). This CDR3 spans 16 amino acids. Trimming pared 5 bases from V and 4 bases from J, leaving 17 bases between. The germline V gene has CDR1 KGHDR and CDR2 SFDVKD. The CDR3 sequence: CATSAPTGIEYNEQFF. The CDR3 DNA reads as TGTGCCACCAGTGCCCCTACGGGAATAGAATACAATGAGCAGTTCTTC.

This clone came up many times. CDR3 in DNA: TGCAGTGCACCGACTAGTGAGTGGGAGCAGTTCTTC. Translated, it gives CSAPTSEWEQFF. V gene TRBV20-1 combines with J gene TRBJ2-1, with D perhaps TRBD2 (6 bases). Germline V gene data show CDR1 as DFQATT and CDR2 as SNEGSKA (reference sequence). The CDR3 extends over 12 amino acids. V was cut by 6 bases and J by 10 bases, with 16 bases left in between.

The CDR3: CASSSWFANTGELFF. The CDR3 DNA follows: TGTGCCAGCAGTTCTTGGTTCGCGAACACCGGGGAGCTGTTTTTT. V gene TRBV6-1 combines with J gene TRBJ2-2; D is ambiguous. Germline lookup yields CDR1 MNHNS and CDR2 SASEGT. V gave up 5 bases and J gave up 0 bases, with 10 bases separating them. The CDR3 covers 15 residues.

The gene calls are TRBV9 and TRBJ1-5; no clear D gene. This CDR3 has 19 residues. Germline V gives CDR1 SGDLS, CDR2 YYNGEE. Trimming stripped 0 bases from V and 1 base from J, with 20 bases between. The CDR3 coding sequence is TGTGCCAGCAGCGTAGGGGATCTAGCGGAGGATGGAAGCAATCAGCCCCAGCATTTT. Encoded protein: CASSVGDLAEDGSNQPQHF.

Turning to this clone: With a much larger clone just one base away, this may be a read error. The V and J genes are TRBV5-1 and TRBJ1-1, with a tentative D call TRBD1 (5 bases). Germline V CDR1 and CDR2: SGHRS, YFSETQ. The CDR3 covers 15 residues. The CDR3 loop reads CASSLNRPMNTDAFF. The CDR3 region has the DNA TGCGCCAGCAGCTTAAACAGGCCGATGAACACTGACGCTTTCTTT.

In this sample, this clone turned up many times. The rearrangement uses TRBV19 and TRBJ1-5, with D hard to call. The CDR3 has 14 residues. CDR1 LNHDA and CDR2 SQIVND come from the germline V gene (reference sequence). V lost 5 bases, J lost 0 bases, and 8 bases lay in between. CDR3 sequence: CASSSQISNQPQHF. DNA for the CDR3: TGTGCCAGTAGTTCTCAGATTAGCAATCAGCCCCAGCATTTT.

The rearrangement links TRBV11-1 to TRBJ1-6; D possibly corresponds to TRBD1 (5 bases). V was clipped by 7 bases and J by 5 bases, with 18 bases between them. Germline loops: CDR1 SGHAT, CDR2 FQDESV (reference sequence). This CDR3 is 16 amino acids long. For the CDR3, the DNA is TGTGCCAGCACCGTCAGGGTGGATCTCAATAATTCACCCCTCCACTTT. It specifies CASTVRVDLNNSPLHF.

This sequence joins TRBV20-1 and TRBJ2-3, with D perhaps matching TRBD2 (6 bases). Between the trimmed V and J ends, which lost 3 bases and 0 bases, there was a span of 13 bases. Germline V gene lookup returns CDR1 DFQATT and CDR2 SNEGSKA (reference sequence). This CDR3 comprises 15 residues. The CDR3 region is CSASALAESTDTQYF. DNA for the CDR3: TGCAGTGCTAGCGCTTTAGCGGAGAGCACAGATACGCAGTATTTT.

Only a few counts were recorded for this clone. One base away lies a much larger clone, so this may be a sequencing read error. The chain carries TRBV18 and TRBJ2-2; no reliable D call. The CDR3 has 16 amino acids. Germline-derived CDR1 and CDR2 are KGHSH and LQKENI. Trimming shortened V by 2 bases and J by 0 bases, and 10 bases separated the two germline ends. CDR3 residues: CASSPRVGSNTGELFF. CDR3 sequence (DNA): TGTGCCAGCTCACCAAGGGTGGGTTCGAACACCGGGGAGCTGTTTTTT.

This clone turned up a few times. This may arise from a read error, as a much more abundant clone is one base away. This sample also contains other DNA sequences that code for the same CDR3. The chain joins TRBV13 to TRBJ2-7; TRBD2 matches 7 bases. CDR1 PRHDT and CDR2 FYEKMQ come from the germline V gene (reference sequence). The CDR3 consists of 14 residues. The CDR3 region is CASSSREFAYEQYF. CDR3 in DNA: TGCGCCAGCAGCTCGCGGGAGTTCGCCTACGAGCAGTACTTC.

At least ten counts were recorded for this clone. This chain connects TRBV7-3 to TRBJ2-2, with 10 bases lining up with TRBD1. Looked up from germline, CDR1 is SGHTA and CDR2 is FQGTGA. This CDR3 is built from 15 residues. J gave up 2 bases and V 5 bases, and 2 bases lay outside the gene matches. The CDR3 coding sequence is TGTGCCAGCAGCCGGACAGGGGGAAACACCGGGGAGCTGTTTTTT. Protein product: CASSRTGGNTGELFF.